This is a list of T cell receptor beta chains from one sample in a study of T cells in Graves' hyperthyroidism and ophthalmopathy. TCRdb processed the multiplex PCR reads anew with MiXCR; each CDR3 protein has one entry. The table includes more than 350,000 distinct CDR3 sequences, more than 13% detected once. The specimen was blood. Every receptor here comes from a woman aged 25 to 39 with Graves' hyperthyroidism. CDR3s include the opening cysteine and the closing phenylalanine or tryptophan. D genes are given only for firm matches. Not all rows give a size; the values are once, few, many and, for expanded clones, a class.

D	J	V	size	CDR3	DNA
.	TRBJ2-5	TRBV20-1	.	CSAGGSQETQYF	TGCAGTGCGGGTGGGTCCCAAGAGACCCAGTACTTC
.	TRBJ2-7	TRBV19	.	CASSIAILRAGFYEQYF	TGTGCCAGTAGTATTGCGATTTTGAGGGCGGGGTTCTACGAGCAGTACTTC
.	TRBJ1-3	TRBV2	few	CASRATGFGSGNTIYF	TGTGCCAGCAGGGCTACAGGGTTTGGGTCTGGAAACACCATATATTTT
.	TRBJ2-5	TRBV9	.	CASSVTFGETQYF	TGTGCCAGCAGCGTAACCTTTGGGGAGACCCAGTACTTC
TRBD2	TRBJ2-1	TRBV7-9	many	CASSLLAGGRGEQFF	TGTGCCAGCAGCTTACTAGCGGGAGGGCGGGGTGAGCAGTTCTTC
TRBD1	TRBJ2-7	TRBV11-2	many	CASSLGGQGPYEQYF	TGTGCCAGCAGCTTAGGAGGACAGGGCCCCTACGAGCAGTACTTC
TRBD1	TRBJ1-4	TRBV6-1	once	CASRGTGTGRNEKLFF	TGTGCCAGCAGGGGTACCGGGACAGGGCGTAATGAAAAACTGTTTTTT
.	TRBJ1-1	TRBV11-2	many	CASREGVKQNTEAFF	TGTGCCAGCAGGGAGGGGGTAAAGCAGAACACTGAAGCTTTCTTT
.	TRBJ1-1	TRBV20-1	many	CSARWTEAFF	TGCAGTGCTAGGTGGACTGAAGCTTTCTTT
.	TRBJ2-1	TRBV6-1	.	CASFTYPYNEQFF	TGTGCCAGTTTTACCTACCCCTACAATGAGCAGTTCTTC
.	TRBJ1-1	TRBV5-1	.	CASSLQTSTEAFF	TGCGCCAGCAGCCTGCAGACTTCCACTGAAGCTTTCTTT
.	TRBJ2-4	TRBV15	few	CATSRGDSANIQYF	TGTGCCACCAGCAGGGGAGACTCAGCAAACATTCAGTACTTC
.	TRBJ2-7	TRBV12-3/TRBV12-4	many	CASSLTGSWKAYEQYF	TGTGCCAGCAGTTTAACAGGGTCTTGGAAGGCCTACGAGCAGTACTTC
.	TRBJ2-1	TRBV7-9	many	CASSLESGASYNEQFF	TGTGCCAGCAGCTTAGAATCGGGGGCCTCCTACAATGAGCAGTTCTTC
TRBD2	TRBJ2-1	TRBV7-3	many	CASSLSGTSGIGNEQFF	TGTGCCAGCAGCTTATCCGGGACTAGCGGGATTGGCAATGAGCAGTTCTTC
.	TRBJ1-1	TRBV18	many	CASSPPVGGLTEAFF	TGTGCCAGCTCACCACCGGTTGGGGGGCTGACTGAAGCTTTCTTT
TRBD2	TRBJ2-2	TRBV29-1	.	CSVEVGLAANTGELFF	TGCAGCGTTGAAGTGGGACTAGCGGCGAACACCGGGGAGCTGTTTTTT
TRBD2	TRBJ2-1	TRBV3-1	many	CASSQFRASGRPGNEQFF	TGTGCCAGCAGCCAATTTCGGGCTAGCGGGAGGCCTGGCAATGAGCAGTTCTTC
.	TRBJ2-7	TRBV27	many	CASSPLARGHEQYF	TGTGCCAGCAGCCCGCTTGCAAGGGGCCACGAGCAGTACTTC
TRBD1	TRBJ2-7	TRBV7-9	many	CASSSTGQGYEQYF	TGTGCCAGCAGTTCCACTGGACAGGGCTACGAGCAGTACTTC
.	TRBJ2-3	TRBV12-3/TRBV12-4	.	CASSPRGIRDTQYF	TGTGCCAGCAGTCCGAGGGGGATCCGAGATACGCAGTATTTT
.	TRBJ2-7	TRBV28	.	CASVGVVEQYF	TGTGCCAGCGTAGGTGTTGTCGAGCAGTACTTC
.	TRBJ1-2	TRBV3-1	.	CASSQAGSYGYTF	TGTGCCAGCAGCCAAGCAGGGAGCTATGGCTACACCTTC
.	TRBJ2-3	TRBV7-9	.	CASSSEQLLPDTQYF	TGTGCCAGCAGCTCCGAACAGTTGCTCCCAGATACGCAGTATTTT
.	TRBJ2-5	TRBV2	few	CASSEQGFQETQYF	TGTGCCAGCAGCGAACAGGGATTCCAAGAGACCCAGTACTTC
TRBD1	TRBJ1-2	TRBV11-3	few	CASSLGPPRDREDPNYGYTF	TGTGCCAGCAGCTTAGGGCCTCCCCGGGACAGGGAGGATCCTAACTATGGCTACACCTTC
.	TRBJ2-7	TRBV28	many	CASSHLNEQYF	TGTGCCAGCAGCCACCTAAACGAGCAGTACTTC